This T cell receptor (beta chain) was found in a study of T cell responses to AZD1222 COVID-19 vaccine. The study's findings and limits: Variant regions that are unmutated are reportedly the target of nearly half of spike-specific TCRs.

Worth noting for this clone: Its antigen remains unknown.

TCRdb keeps only in-frame clones here, not all; method: immunoSEQ multiplex PCR. The repertoire includes about 110,000 clones, around 90% of them detected once, and about 2.5% sits in the top ten. It was second doses at about 4 or about 12 weeks that were pooled. The V end was cut by 5 bases, the J end by 4 bases, with 18 bases between. The germline V gene has CDR1 SGHVS and CDR2 FQNEAQ. The CDR3 is 15 residues long. The TCR comes from an adult who received the AZD1222 COVID-19 vaccine. The sample here was peripheral blood, taken 28 days after the second AZD1222 dose. V is TRBV7-8 and J is TRBJ2-7, with D possibly being TRBD1 or TRBD2 (5 bases each). CDR3 nucleotides: TGTGCCAGCAGCCCCGGGGCAGGGTCTGTATACGAGCAGTACTTC. Its protein product is CASSPGAGSVYEQYF.